This T cell receptor (beta chain) emerged from a study of blood T cells in healthy people across ages. Study-wide results and caveats: Using unsorted PBMCs precluded a conclusive naive versus antigen-experienced comparison.

Investigators took roughly 10 milliliters of peripheral blood from every donor. This clonotype was counted only a few times. Its antigen remains unknown. A second PCR of 7 to 11 cycles used a sample-barcoded 5' primer and a J-beta primer mix. TCRdb reanalysed the 5' RACE reads using MiXCR and keeps one entry per CDR3 protein. This sample has hundreds of thousands of distinct CDR3 sequences, with 45% to 65% found just once. The sequenced sample was blood. The clonotype originates from a man aged 55 to 69 in good health.

The CDR3 reads CSAWTPYNEQFF. The CDR3 DNA reads TGCAGTGCCTGGACACCCTACAATGAGCAGTTCTTC. The chain carries TRBV20-1 and TRBJ2-1; perhaps TRBD1 as D (5 bases). This CDR3 has 12 amino acids. V was pared by 6 bases and J by 2 bases, with 8 bases between. Germline CDR1 is DFQATT and CDR2 is SNEGSKA (reference sequence).